The present T cell receptor beta chain was sequenced within a study of cytomegalovirus exposure and HLA in healthy donors. About the study: Out of fewer than 500 genotyped donors, roughly 83% belonged to the Caucasian-associated ancestry cluster.

This clone was seen just once. Its target is unknown. General study results and limits: Later examination showed HLA-associated TCR beta chains had greater clonal expansion than equally common others. Most sequenced TCRs were rare (though some public TCRs occurred in many donors). An analysis that was carried out later associated approximately 15,000 TCR beta sequences with HLA alleles at 0.05 false discovery rate.

The primer mix had 60 Vbeta and 13 Jbeta primers. Sequenced by immunoSEQ multiplex PCR; TCRdb stores in-frame clones only, minus some. Counted here are hundreds of thousands of clones, about 80% occurring once; the ten biggest clones make up roughly 1.9%. The trim removed 0 bases at V and 1 base at J, leaving 13 bases unmatched. The CDR3 contains 21 residues. Germline values: CDR1 SQVTM, CDR2 ANQGSEA. This TCR was sampled from a man aged 18 to 30 in good health and CMV-seronegative. The V and J genes are TRBV29-1 and TRBJ2-1, with TRBD2 matching over 15 bases. Sequences were obtained from PBMCs. The CDR3 protein is CSVEDPWTSGRDTRSYNEQFF. Here the CDR3 DNA reads TGCAGCGTTGAAGATCCTTGGACTAGCGGGAGGGATACTAGGTCCTACAATGAGCAGTTCTTC.